This TCR beta chain was retrieved from a study of blood T cells in healthy people across ages (dated by TCRdb to between 2015 and 2016). Concerning the study at large: In model experiments, template switching captured about one uniquely barcoded TCR beta cDNA molecule for every two T cells. To avoid experimental bias, donors of different ages were distributed randomly across sequencing lanes. To track age-related changes in TCR beta repertoire diversity, the study relied on deep sequencing normalized with unique cDNA molecular identifiers. The study analyzed two additional independent replicas of 1 million unique cDNA reads from the same blood draw for two donors, one aged 18 to 30 and one aged 80 or older. Four age groups were formed from the donors: young (average 16 years), middle-aged (approximately 39), aged (about 62) and long-lived (roughly 88).

Systemically healthy Caucasian individuals from Russia, 39 in total and aged roughly 6 to 100 years, were included as donors. Each donor gave about 9.7 milliliters of peripheral blood, drawn into EDTA-treated Vacutainer tubes. PBMCs were isolated by Ficoll-Paque density-gradient centrifugation, with at least 6 million obtained per sample. Trizol reagent was used to extract total RNA from the PBMCs, yielding at least 5.5 micrograms per sample. For every donor, flow cytometry on a PBMC aliquot measured the percentage of naive CD45RAhigh/CD27high T cells. Study-wide conclusions, independent of this receptor: Compared with the aged group, the long-lived group had more naive CD4+ T cells, fewer expanded clones and increased TCR diversity, suggesting age selection. The CMV infection status of donors was not known, potentially confounding age-related changes in expanded clonotypes. Conclusive comparison of naive and antigen-experienced compartments was prevented by the profiling of bulk unsorted PBMCs. Observed TCR beta diversity per million T cells fell roughly linearly with age, and a significant reduction was already apparent by age around 40. Estimates of total diversity based on one million sequenced T cells were regarded as lower bounds and as underestimates. A strong correlation was found between observed TCR beta diversity and the percentage of naive T cells measured by flow cytometry.

Turning to this clonotype: No antigen is known for it. Qualities for individual bases were not recorded, and no much larger clone is one base off.

Library prep was done by 5' RACE. For sequencing, an Illumina HiSeq 2500 was employed. The second PCR ran for about 7 to 11 cycles and used a J-beta primer mix along with a sample-barcoded 5' primer. A template-switch 5' adaptor carrying 12 random nucleotides introduced a unique molecular identifier onto each TCR beta cDNA molecule. At least 2.5 million CDR3-containing paired-end reads were obtained from each sample. The Mint cDNA synthesis kit, primed by a TRBC-specific oligonucleotide, was used to synthesize first-strand cDNA from all RNA. After uracil-DNA glycosylase treatment, a first 18-cycle PCR used universal primers M1SS and BC2_uni_R on all cDNA. Per the original workflow: For normalization, 1 million high-quality reads, each with a distinct molecular identifier, were randomly selected from each sample. Reads sharing molecular identifiers were discarded rather than binned into consensus sequences. CDR3 identification, clonotype clustering and error correction used MiTCR with a Q25 quality threshold and the strictest error-elimination algorithm. A nonparametric unseen species model with Euler transformation was used to estimate a lower bound on total TCR beta diversity. Through fastp at Q25 and MiXCR, TCRdb rebuilt clones from the public reads, retaining in-frame beta chains. Identical CDR3 protein sequences are pooled into one entry, listed with their most common genes and DNA. TCRdb's processing, not the authors', yielded these V and J calls. The sample profile shows about 1.8 million distinct CDR3 sequences; around 48% of them were found once. The ten largest clones add up to around 2.1% of the sample.

From the cysteine through the phenylalanine, the CDR3 covers 16 amino acids. The sequence is cut down to CDR3 DNA, 48 bases in frame from base 1. V and J are truncated by 5 bases and 0 bases respectively, leaving an intervening sequence of 14 bases. Looking up the germline V gene yields CDR1 SNHLY and CDR2 FYNNEI. The material sequenced was blood. This clonotype was obtained from a woman aged 40-49 years in good health. Recombination connected TRBV2 to TRBJ2-4; a tentative D match to TRBD1 spans 6 bases. The base sequence is TGTGCCAGCAGTTACCAGACAGGACTAGCCAAAAACATTCAGTACTTC. This codes for CASSYQTGLAKNIQYF.